Each of the 28 T cell receptor beta chains below was sequenced from the same sample in a study of CD8 T cells in ankylosing spondylitis. TCRdb reprocessed the 5' RACE reads with MiXCR, giving one entry per CDR3 protein. The sample lists 250,000 to 300,000 distinct CDR3 sequences, about a sixth occurring once. The sequencing input was blood, either unsorted or a sorted T cell fraction (not recorded which). The source of these receptors is a male donor with ankylosing spondylitis or in good health (not recorded which).

V gene TRBV28 combines with J gene TRBJ2-7; 9 bases fit TRBD2. This CDR3 has 19 residues. Trimming took 3 bases from V and 0 from J; bases not matched to a gene: 15. Germline CDR1 MDHEN, CDR2 SYDVKM. CDR3 amino acids: CASSLIVAGVQDSSYEQYF. In nucleotides, the CDR3 is TGTGCCAGCAGTTTGATAGTAGCGGGAGTACAAGATTCCTCCTACGAGCAGTACTTC.

This clonotype was observed many times. The rearrangement links TRBV4-1 to TRBJ2-3; D is perhaps TRBD1 or TRBD2 (5 bases each). CDR1 is MGHRA and CDR2 is YSYEKL in the germline V gene. The CDR3 is 12 amino acids. The CDR3 DNA reads as TGCGCTTCGAGGGGAGTCAAAGATACGCAGTATTTT. Protein: CASRGVKDTQYF.

The J gene is TRBJ2-1, the V gene TRBV7-9; D might be TRBD1 or TRBD2, each matching 6 bases. The CDR3 has 15 amino acids. Trimming left V 5 bases short and J 0 bases short, with 11 bases between. Per the germline V gene, CDR1 is SEHNR and CDR2 is FQNEAQ (reference sequence). The CDR3 protein is CASSAGHSSYNEQFF. CDR3 DNA: TGTGCCAGCAGCGCGGGACACAGCTCCTACAATGAGCAGTTCTTC. The full variable domain, rest sourced from reference TRBV7-9 and TRBJ2-1, is DTGVSQNPRHKITKRGQNVTFRCDPISEHNRLYWYRQTLGQGPEFLTYFQNEAQLEKSRLLSDRFSAERPKGSFSTLEIQRTEQGDSAMYLCASSAGHSSYNEQFFGPGTRLTVL.

This clonotype was detected only a few times. The gene calls are TRBV7-9 and TRBJ2-1; D is undetermined. Per the germline V gene, CDR1 is SEHNR and CDR2 is FQNEAQ (reference sequence). The V gene lost 2 bases and the J gene lost 10 bases, with 6 bases spanning the gap. The CDR3 is 11 residues long. CDR3: CASSLIAEQFF. As DNA, the CDR3 is TGTGCCAGCAGCTTAATCGCAGAGCAGTTCTTC.

This clonotype showed up just a few times. This rearrangement joins TRBV12-3 or TRBV12-4 to TRBJ2-1; 10 bases align to TRBD2. This CDR3 has 13 residues. With 8 bases clipped from V and 5 bases from J, the junction kept 3 bases outside the gene matches. CDR3 DNA sequence: TGTGCCAGCCAAGGACTAGCGGACAATGAGCAGTTCTTC. This gives the protein CASQGLADNEQFF.

The chain combines TRBV5-6 with TRBJ2-1; D ambiguous. This CDR3 spans 13 amino acids. V was shortened by 2 bases and J by 6 bases, with 9 bases between the two germline ends. In germline, CDR1 is SGHDT, CDR2 YYEEEE. CDR3 region: CASSLGVPNEQFF. The CDR3 bases are TGTGCCAGCAGCTTAGGTGTACCCAATGAGCAGTTCTTC. Looking up the rest from reference TRBV5-6 and TRBJ2-1 gives the full variable domain: DAGVTQSPTHLIKTRGQQVTLRCSPKSGHDTVSWYQQALGQGPQFIFQYYEEEERQRGNFPDRFSGHQFPNYSSELNVNALLLGDSALYLCASSLGVPNEQFFGPGTRLTVL.

The rearrangement joins TRBV7-6 to TRBJ2-6; the D gene is possibly TRBD1 (5 bases). CDR1 and CDR2 from the germline V gene are SGHVS and FNYEAQ. V lost 2 bases and J 0 bases, leaving 8 bases between the germline ends. The length of the CDR3 is 16 residues. The CDR3 loop reads CASSLPDSSGANVLTF. In DNA form, the CDR3 reads TGTGCCAGCAGCTTACCAGACAGCTCTGGGGCCAACGTCCTGACTTTC.

This clonotype has at least ten counts. This chain joins TRBV5-6 and TRBJ2-1; D is uncertain. Germline V gives CDR1 SGHDT, CDR2 YYEEEE. The CDR3 spans 14 residues. V lost 4 bases to trimming and J lost 5 bases, with 13 bases between them. CDR3 bases: TGTGCCAGCAGCCCCATAGGTAGCAACAATGAGCAGTTCTTC. Amino acid sequence: CASSPIGSNNEQFF. Full variable domain (rest looked up from reference TRBV5-6 and TRBJ2-1): DAGVTQSPTHLIKTRGQQVTLRCSPKSGHDTVSWYQQALGQGPQFIFQYYEEEERQRGNFPDRFSGHQFPNYSSELNVNALLLGDSALYLCASSPIGSNNEQFFGPGTRLTVL.

V is TRBV5-1 and J is TRBJ2-5; D not certain. Germline V gene data show CDR1 as SGHRS and CDR2 as YFSETQ. V lost 6 bases and J lost 2, with 14 bases in between. CDR3 length equals 14 residues. The CDR3 DNA reads as TGCGCCAGCACCCCCAGGCTTCCACAAGAGACCCAGTACTTC. Translating gives CASTPRLPQETQYF.

The genes are TRBV20-1 and TRBJ2-3; TRBD2 aligns across 11 bases. The germline V gene encodes CDR1 DFQATT and CDR2 SNEGSKA (reference sequence). V lost 1 base and J lost 6; bases outside the gene matches: 3. The CDR3 totals 14 residues. The CDR3 DNA sequence: TGCAGTGCTAGAGGACTAGCGGGACTGGATACGCAGTATTTT. Protein product: CSARGLAGLDTQYF.

The chain has TRBV28 and TRBJ2-3; D possibly matches TRBD1 or TRBD2 (5 bases each). CDR1 and CDR2 (germline): MDHEN, SYDVKM. This CDR3 spans 15 amino acids. V was clipped by 5 bases and J by 1 base, with 13 bases between them. CDR3 nucleotide sequence: TGTGCCAGCAGTCGCCTCCGGGGCCGCACAGATACGCAGTATTTT. Protein product: CASSRLRGRTDTQYF.

CDR3 DNA sequence: TGTGCCAGCAGCTTACTAGCGGTCAGCACAGATACGCAGTATTTT. Protein: CASSLLAVSTDTQYF. The chain couples TRBV6-5 to TRBJ2-3; 8 bases are a match to TRBD2. The germline gives CDR1 MNHEY, CDR2 SVGAGI. Germline trimming cut 6 bases from V and 0 bases from J; bases unmatched to any gene: 5. CDR3 length equals 15 residues.

The V call is TRBV12-3 or TRBV12-4, the J call TRBJ1-2, with TRBD1 matching 9 bases. Trimming at V came to 6 bases and at J to 1 base, leaving 12 bases not matched to a gene. The length of the CDR3 is 17 residues. This CDR3 is CASSARDRATLNYGYTF. The CDR3 nucleotides read TGTGCCAGCAGCGCCCGGGACAGGGCCACACTTAACTATGGCTACACCTTC.

There are a few counts of this clonotype. The chain joins TRBV9 to TRBJ2-5; TRBD1 might be the D (5 bases). Trimming left V 0 bases short and J 0 bases short, with 12 bases between. The CDR3 extends over 16 amino acids. CDR1 is SGDLS and CDR2 is YYNGEE in the germline V gene. The DNA for the CDR3 is TGTGCCAGCAGCGTAGAACCAGACAGCAACCAAGAGACCCAGTACTTC. Protein: CASSVEPDSNQETQYF.

Notes on this clonotype: This clone may be a read error of a much larger clone one base away. The CDR3 bases are TGTCCCAGCAGCGTGGCCTTAAACACCGGGGAGCTGTTTTTT. This gives the protein CPSSVALNTGELFF. The V gene is TRBV7-2, the J gene TRBJ2-2; D not certain. Germline CDR1 and CDR2: SGHTA and FQGNSA. This CDR3 is built from 14 residues.

The table lists this clonotype with many counts. The J gene is TRBJ2-7, the V gene TRBV7-9; D not resolved. CDR1 SEHNR and CDR2 FQNEAQ come from the germline V gene (reference sequence). The CDR3 sequence is 14 residues long. Trimming shortened V by 0 bases and J by 1 base, and 7 bases separated the two germline ends. As DNA, the CDR3 is TGTGCCAGCAGCTTAGCCGGTCAGTCCTACGAGCAGTACTTC. Translation: CASSLAGQSYEQYF.

Only a few counts were recorded for this clonotype. The rearrangement uses TRBV27 and TRBJ1-5, with D tentatively TRBD1 (6 bases). The germline V gene has CDR1 MNHEY and CDR2 SMNVEV (reference sequence). V lost 6 bases, J lost 3 bases, and 12 bases lay in between. The CDR3 contains 14 residues. CDR3 nucleotide sequence: TGTGCCAGCAGCCTGACAGGAATCAATCAGCCCCAGCATTTT. It is translated as CASSLTGINQPQHF.

This chain links TRBV9 with TRBJ2-1; 7 bases map to TRBD1. The germline V gene has CDR1 SGDLS and CDR2 YYNGEE. Unmatched junction bases numbered 7, after V lost 3 bases and J lost 7 bases. The CDR3 length is 14 residues. The CDR3 loop reads CASSDRGIGNEQFF. The CDR3 coding sequence is TGTGCCAGCAGCGACAGGGGTATAGGGAATGAGCAGTTCTTC.

The sample holds many counts of this clonotype. The chain employs TRBV20-1 and TRBJ2-1, with 7 nucleotides matching TRBD2. After removal of 4 bases from V and 7 bases from J, the junction contained 10 bases not matched to a gene. The germline CDR1 and CDR2 sequences are DFQATT and SNEGSKA (reference sequence). This CDR3 has 14 amino acids. CDR3 region: CSATREEVWNEQFF. CDR3 coding DNA: TGCAGTGCTACACGGGAGGAGGTGTGGAATGAGCAGTTCTTC.

A few counts support this clonotype. The CDR3 DNA sequence: TGTGCCAGCAGTTTGGGGACTAGCGGGGCTAGCACAGATACGCAGTATTTT. Its translation is CASSLGTSGASTDTQYF. The rearrangement joins TRBV12-3 or TRBV12-4 to TRBJ2-3; TRBD2 matches 13 bases. The J segment lost 0 bases and the V segment lost 3 bases, leaving 3 bases of the junction unmatched. The CDR3 sequence is 17 residues long.

The chain recombines TRBV12-3 or TRBV12-4 with TRBJ2-3, with 14 positions matching TRBD2. The CDR3 loop spans 15 amino acids. The junction had 10 bases not matched to a gene; V was cut back by 9 bases and J by 8 bases. The CDR3 region is CASEMGLAGDGTQYF. The CDR3 DNA sequence: TGTGCCAGTGAAATGGGACTAGCGGGAGATGGTACGCAGTATTTT.

In this sample, this clonotype turned up a few times. One end of the junction does not line up with germline, which may come from a read error. This chain joins TRBV19 and TRBJ1-1; unclear D gene. Germline V gene lookup returns CDR1 LNHDA and CDR2 SQIVND (reference sequence). CDR3 length equals 13 residues. CDR3: CASSITENIEAFF. The CDR3 DNA follows: TGTGCCAGTAGTATTACAGAGAACATTGAAGCTTTCTTT.

V gene TRBV5-1 combines with J gene TRBJ1-4; D unclear. V dropped 0 bases and J dropped 5 bases, with 11 bases sitting between them. The CDR3 loop spans 15 amino acids. Germline loops: CDR1 SGHRS, CDR2 YFSETQ. DNA of the CDR3: TGCGCCAGCAGCTTGGCAGGCAGACCGAATGAAAAACTGTTTTTT. It codes for CASSLAGRPNEKLFF.

The rearrangement uses TRBV20-1 and TRBJ2-3; D gene unclear. Germline CDR1 is DFQATT and CDR2 is SNEGSKA (reference sequence). V lost 0 bases and J 0 bases, leaving 4 bases between the germline ends. CDR3 size: 13 residues. The CDR3 is CSAREHSTDTQYF. The CDR3 nucleotides read TGCAGTGCTAGAGAACACAGCACAGATACGCAGTATTTT.

This clonotype occurred many times. This rearrangement joins TRBV7-6 to TRBJ2-7; no firm D call. Trimming removed 1 base from V and 3 bases from J, with 7 bases in between. CDR3 length: 13 amino acids. Germline V gene sequence: CDR1 SGHVS, CDR2 FNYEAQ. The CDR3 nucleotides are TGTGCCAGCAGCTTAGATGGCGGCTACGAGCAGTACTTC. Translated: CASSLDGGYEQYF.

The chain joins TRBV9 to TRBJ1-1; tentative D call: TRBD1 (5 bases). V was trimmed by 0 bases and J by 2 bases, leaving 11 bases between them. Germline assignment: CDR1 SGDLS and CDR2 YYNGEE. The CDR3 is made up of 15 amino acids. For the CDR3, the DNA is TGTGCCAGCAGCGTAGCCGGGGCGGGAAACACTGAAGCTTTCTTT. It translates to CASSVAGAGNTEAFF.

The chain is built from TRBV9 and TRBJ2-7; a possible D gene is TRBD1 (5 bases). V lost 0 bases and J lost 5, with 18 bases in between. There are 16 residues in the CDR3. Germline lookup yields CDR1 SGDLS and CDR2 YYNGEE. The CDR3 loop is CASSVEGQGLGDEQYF. The CDR3, as DNA: TGTGCCAGCAGCGTAGAGGGGCAGGGTTTGGGCGACGAGCAGTACTTC.

This clonotype was observed a handful of times. The chain recombines TRBV24-1 with TRBJ2-1; TRBD1 matches at 7 bases. The CDR3 covers 13 residues. Trimming at V came to 7 bases and at J to 5 bases, leaving 4 bases not matched to a gene. Germline CDR1 and CDR2: KGHDR and SFDVKD. The CDR3, as DNA: TGTGCCACCAGAGACGGACAGGACAATGAGCAGTTCTTC. Protein sequence: CATRDGQDNEQFF.